One TCR beta chain is described in this entry. Antigen unknown. This entry belongs to a study of cytomegalovirus exposure and HLA in healthy donors. The PCR employed 60 Vbeta primers together with 13 Jbeta primers. Sequencing used immunoSEQ multiplex PCR; TCRdb keeps in-frame clones, though not all of them. The sample records 120,000 or so clones, 70% to 80% being singletons. Trimming stripped 4 bases from V and 1 base from J, with 13 bases between. The CDR3 has 15 residues. Per the germline V gene, CDR1 is SGHRS and CDR2 is YFSETQ. Study-wide findings and caveats: Reported findings show TCR beta sequences accurately forecast HLA-A and HLA-B alleles in most subjects.

The V call is TRBV5-1, the J call TRBJ2-3; tentatively, D is TRBD1 (6 bases). The material sequenced was PBMCs. The TCR sequence derives from a young man in good health and CMV-seronegative. The CDR3, as DNA: TGCGCCAGCAGCCAACCGGGACAACGCACAGATACGCAGTATTTT. This encodes CASSQPGQRTDTQYF. Together with reference TRBV5-1 and TRBJ2-3, the CDR3 gives the full variable domain: KAGVTQTPRYLIKTRGQQVTLSCSPISGHRSVSWYQQTPGQGLQFLFEYFSETQRNKGNFPGRFSGRQFSNSRSEMNVSTLELGDSALYLCASSQPGQRTDTQYFGPGTRLTVL.